This entry concerns a single T cell receptor beta chain. What it binds is unknown. These data originate in a study of shared clonotypes between healthy human individuals. Study in general: The donors, a couple of women and a few men, were aged 18 to 49. Study-wide results and limits: The low donor count limited represented genetic and exposure-history diversity. Naive subsets typically showed greater estimated richness than memory subsets.

This CDR3 is 15 amino acids long. Germline V lookup: CDR1 SGHTA, CDR2 FQGNSA. J lost 3 bases, V lost 4 bases, and 6 bases had no gene match. Naive CD8 cells comprised CD45RO-negative, CCR7-positively selected cells, excluding terminally differentiated effector memory CD45RA+ cells. TCRdb's table, derived via immunoSEQ multiplex PCR, lists solely in-frame clones and lacks some. The top ten hold more than 0.9% of the sample, which has about 2 million clones, about 95% seen once. J is TRBJ1-1 and V is TRBV7-2; 9 positions agree with TRBD1. Specimen: naive CD8+ T cells sorted from blood. The sequence came from a man between 18 and 29 years old in good health. CDR3 coding DNA: TGTGCCAGCAGCTGGATGGACAGGGGTTACACTGAAGCTTTCTTT. Translated: CASSWMDRGYTEAFF.